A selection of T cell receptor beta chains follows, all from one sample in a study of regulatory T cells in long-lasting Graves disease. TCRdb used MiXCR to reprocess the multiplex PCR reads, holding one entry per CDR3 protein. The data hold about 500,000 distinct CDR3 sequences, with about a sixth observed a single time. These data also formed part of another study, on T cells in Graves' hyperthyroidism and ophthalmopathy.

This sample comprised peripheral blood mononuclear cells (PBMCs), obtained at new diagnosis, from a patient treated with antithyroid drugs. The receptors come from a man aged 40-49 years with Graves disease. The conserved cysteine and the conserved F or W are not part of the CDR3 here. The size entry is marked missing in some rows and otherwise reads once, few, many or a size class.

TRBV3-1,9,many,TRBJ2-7,ASSQEGEPY
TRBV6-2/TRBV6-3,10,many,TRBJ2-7,ATEREGKEQY
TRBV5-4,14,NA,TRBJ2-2,ASSRTSGVNTGELF
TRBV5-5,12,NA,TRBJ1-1,ASSPADSFPEAF
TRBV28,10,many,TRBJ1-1,ASSFQASEAF
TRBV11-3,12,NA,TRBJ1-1,AGSSLGSSTEAF
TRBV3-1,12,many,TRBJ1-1,ASSQPLAGSSAF
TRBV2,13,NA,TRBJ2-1,ASSEWTGPGYEQF
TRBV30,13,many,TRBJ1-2,AWSVLSGPADGYT
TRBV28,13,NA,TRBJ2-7,ASSLPGQGGYEQY
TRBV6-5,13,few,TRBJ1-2,ASSFSPPGGSGYT
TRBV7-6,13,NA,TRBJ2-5,ASSSGLAGGKTQY
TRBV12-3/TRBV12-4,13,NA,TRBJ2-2,ASRKQGAHTGELF
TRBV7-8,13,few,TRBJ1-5,ASSLDQGRLQPQH
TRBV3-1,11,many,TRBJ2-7,ASSRPGFYEQY
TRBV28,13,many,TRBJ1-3,ASSALTGSGNTIY
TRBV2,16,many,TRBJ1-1,ASGDRAGSRQGDTEAF
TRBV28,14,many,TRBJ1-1,ASSLGLGAWNTEAF
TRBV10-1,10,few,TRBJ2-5,ASSDPAGTQY
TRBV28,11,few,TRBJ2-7,ASTRSETGEQY
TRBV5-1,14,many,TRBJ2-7,ASSLAGTGSSYEQY
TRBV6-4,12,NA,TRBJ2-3,ASSDSPLGDTQY
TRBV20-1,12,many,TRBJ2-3,SARDTGATDTQY
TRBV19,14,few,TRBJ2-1,ASSIQGTGSSNEQF
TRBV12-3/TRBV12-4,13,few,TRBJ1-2,ASSLGGQGNYGYT
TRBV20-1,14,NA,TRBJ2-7,SARDSNREWAVEQY
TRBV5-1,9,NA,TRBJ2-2,ATERYGELF
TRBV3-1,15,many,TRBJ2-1,ASSQQGTSGPYNEQF
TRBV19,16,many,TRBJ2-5,ASSITGSGLRRSETQY
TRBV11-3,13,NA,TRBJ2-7,ASSPTDRVANEQY
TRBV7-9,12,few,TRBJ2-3,ASSLEADRDTQY
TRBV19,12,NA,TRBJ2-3,ASSRQGAGDTQY
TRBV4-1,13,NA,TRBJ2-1,ASSPLGGPQETQF
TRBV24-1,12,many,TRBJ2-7,ATRFSGPRVEQY
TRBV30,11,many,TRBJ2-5,ARRGQAQETQY
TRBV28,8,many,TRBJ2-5,ATTQETQY
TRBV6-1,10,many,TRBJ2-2,ASRNGAGELF
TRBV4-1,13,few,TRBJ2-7,ASSRGPGQRTEQY
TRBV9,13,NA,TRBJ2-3,ASSVEDRTTDTQY
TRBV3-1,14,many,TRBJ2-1,ASSQDPGGLYNEQF
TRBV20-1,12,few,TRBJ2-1,SARDGMWLNEQF
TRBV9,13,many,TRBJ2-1,ASRASGGEYNEQF
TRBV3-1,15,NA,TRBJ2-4,ASSQDWGGWAKNIQY
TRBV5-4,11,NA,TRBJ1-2,ASSSRDSGGYT
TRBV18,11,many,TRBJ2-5,ASSLQGDETQY
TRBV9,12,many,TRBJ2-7,ASSVAPGDYEQY
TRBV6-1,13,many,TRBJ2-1,ASRTLLAGDNEQF
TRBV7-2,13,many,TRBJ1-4,ASSLGEGPNEKLF
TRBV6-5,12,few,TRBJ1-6,ASSYGVGNSPLH
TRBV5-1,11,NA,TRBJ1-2,ASTRGAGYGYT
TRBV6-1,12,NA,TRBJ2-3,ASSQDRVADTQY
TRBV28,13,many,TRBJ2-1,ASSSFGTPGNEQF
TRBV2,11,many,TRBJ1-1,ASSSFQGTEAF
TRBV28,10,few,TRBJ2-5,ASRGGWETQY